This TCR beta chain was sequenced in a study of blood T cell repertoires in COVID-19. For the study at large: Samples representing acute and convalescent COVID-19 were sourced from the United States, Italy and Spain. The analysed material was cDNA or gDNA that came from T cells, B-cell-depleted T cells, or PBMCs.

Authors' processing steps: Reference gene primer amplification gave nucleated cell count estimates. Repertoires were generated with immunoSEQ multiplex PCR, while TCRdb's copy carries only in-frame clones and drops some. The DNA gave D and trimming, while V, J and clone size come from that table. The sample lists about 73,000 clones, over 60% occurring once. The CDR3 totals 15 residues. Trimming cost V 6 bases and J 6 bases, with 15 bases left between them. Germline assignment: CDR1 MNHEY and CDR2 SMNVEV (reference sequence). Those enrolled in Seattle joined during active infection and were followed longitudinally afterward.

The specimen was peripheral blood. This clonotype was obtained from a man in his 70s with COVID-19, enrolled during active disease. This chain links TRBV27 with TRBJ1-6, with D tentatively TRBD1 (5 bases). CDR3 sequence: CASRLEPGGNSPLHF. DNA of the CDR3: TGTGCCAGCAGACTAGAACCGGGGGGTAATTCACCCCTCCACTTT.